This TCR beta chain was sequenced during a study of blood T cell repertoires in COVID-19. Study context: Sites across the United States, Italy and Spain contributed samples from acute and convalescent COVID-19. T cells, B-cell-depleted T cells, or PBMCs supplied cDNA or gDNA.

The count of this clone is one. Per the authors' pipeline: Nucleated cell counts were estimated from reference gene primer amplification. Assay used: immunoSEQ multiplex PCR; TCRdb lists only in-frame clones, some missing. V and J calls and clone size are copied from that table; D and trimming were computed from the DNA. The sample contains around 270,000 clones, 84% of which appear only once. This clonotype was sampled from a middle-aged woman who had recovered from COVID-19. The sample comprised peripheral blood.

The CDR3: CASSYSLEAFF. CDR3 coding DNA: TGTGCCAGCAGTTACAGCCTTGAAGCTTTCTTT. The chain combines TRBV6-2 or TRBV6-3 with TRBJ1-1; D is unclear. In germline, CDR1 is MNHEY, CDR2 SVGEGT. The CDR3 loop spans 11 amino acids. Trimming cost V 2 bases and J 7 bases, with 5 bases left between them.